A single sample gave rise to the 7 T cell receptor beta chains below, sequenced in a study of T cell responses to AZD1222 COVID-19 vaccine. This table comes from immunoSEQ multiplex PCR, and its TCRdb copy is limited to in-frame clones, with some not included. The sample contains 90,000 to 130,000 clones, approximately 92% of which appear only once. The input for sequencing was peripheral blood, taken 28 days after the second AZD1222 dose. These receptors all come from an adult who received the AZD1222 COVID-19 vaccine.

The DNA for the CDR3 is TGTGCCAGCAGCGGGAGGACTAGCGGCCTCCAAGAGACCCAGTACTTC. Its protein is CASSGRTSGLQETQYF. The J gene is TRBJ2-5, the V gene TRBV11-2, with TRBD2 matching 10 bases. CDR3 size: 16 residues. Germline loops: CDR1 SGHAT, CDR2 FQNNGV. V gave up 5 bases and J gave up 1 base; unmatched junction bases: 7.

This chain connects TRBV6-4 to TRBJ2-1, with 7 bases identical to TRBD1. CDR1 is MRHNA, CDR2 SNTAGT, per germline. Trimming removed 6 bases from V and 0 bases from J; junction bases left unmatched: 2. The CDR3 is 14 residues long. The CDR3 loop is CASRRDSSYNEQFF. CDR3 bases: TGTGCCAGCAGAAGGGACAGCTCCTACAATGAGCAGTTCTTC.

About this clone: At the DNA level, this CDR3 is encoded by other sequences in the same sample as well. CDR3 DNA sequence: TGTGCCAGCTCACCAGACAGGAATCAGCCCCAGCATTTT. Translated: CASSPDRNQPQHF. The chain has TRBV18 and TRBJ1-5; D is perhaps TRBD1 (6 bases). Germline V gives CDR1 KGHSH, CDR2 LQKENI. The CDR3 covers 13 residues. V was cut by 2 bases and J by 4 bases, with 6 bases left in between. The whole variable domain, filled in from reference TRBV18 and TRBJ1-5, reads NAGVMQNPRHLVRRRGQEARLRCSPMKGHSHVYWYRQLPEEGLKFMVYLQKENIIDESGMPKERFSAEFPKEGPSILRIQQVVRGDSAAYFCASSPDRNQPQHFGDGTRLSIL.

The V call is TRBV7-2, the J call TRBJ1-1; D is uncertain. This CDR3 has 13 residues. Germline CDR1 reads SGHTA; CDR2 reads FQGNSA. Trimming took off 4 bases at V and 1 base at J, with 7 bases between the two ends. CDR3 in amino acids: CASSSGPNTEAFF. The CDR3 DNA reads as TGTGCCAGCAGCTCGGGCCCGAACACTGAAGCTTTCTTT.

The genes are TRBV18 and TRBJ2-1; 9 bases fit TRBD2. V was pared by 2 bases and J by 2 bases, with 4 bases of the junction left unmatched. This CDR3 contains 16 residues. The germline CDR1 and CDR2 sequences are KGHSH and LQKENI. The DNA for the CDR3 is TGTGCCAGCTCACCAGTCAGCGGGGGGACCTACAATGAGCAGTTCTTC. This encodes CASSPVSGGTYNEQFF.

V usage is TRBV28 and J usage is TRBJ1-4, with TRBD1 matching over 10 bases. There are 17 residues in the CDR3. The germline V gene has CDR1 MDHEN and CDR2 SYDVKM. V dropped 2 bases and J dropped 4; count of bases not matched to a gene: 7. CDR3: CASSLPTGGWGNEKLFF. CDR3 nucleotides: TGTGCCAGCAGTTTACCGACAGGGGGCTGGGGTAATGAAAAACTGTTTTTT.

V is TRBV10-3 and J is TRBJ2-3; 12 bases fit TRBD2. CDR3 length equals 15 residues. CDR1 and CDR2 from the germline V gene are ENHRY and SYGVKD. After removal of 6 bases from V and 3 bases from J, the junction contained 4 bases not matched to a gene. This chain's CDR3 is CAIRDLAGGTDTQYF. The CDR3 region has the DNA TGTGCCATCAGGGATCTAGCGGGGGGGACAGATACGCAGTATTTT.